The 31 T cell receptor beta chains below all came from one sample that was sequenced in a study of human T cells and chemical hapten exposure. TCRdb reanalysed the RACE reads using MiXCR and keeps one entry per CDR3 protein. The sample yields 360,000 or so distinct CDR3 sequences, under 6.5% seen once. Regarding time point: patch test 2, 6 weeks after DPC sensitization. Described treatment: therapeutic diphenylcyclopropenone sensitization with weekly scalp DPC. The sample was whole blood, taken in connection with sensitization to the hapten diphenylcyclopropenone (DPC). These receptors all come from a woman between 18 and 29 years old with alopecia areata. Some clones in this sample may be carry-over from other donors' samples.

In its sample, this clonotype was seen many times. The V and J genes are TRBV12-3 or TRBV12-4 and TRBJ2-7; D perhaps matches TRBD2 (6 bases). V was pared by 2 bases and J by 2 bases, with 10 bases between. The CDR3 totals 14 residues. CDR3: CASSLQGGAYEQYF. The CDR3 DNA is TGTGCCAGCAGTTTACAGGGAGGTGCCTACGAGCAGTACTTC.

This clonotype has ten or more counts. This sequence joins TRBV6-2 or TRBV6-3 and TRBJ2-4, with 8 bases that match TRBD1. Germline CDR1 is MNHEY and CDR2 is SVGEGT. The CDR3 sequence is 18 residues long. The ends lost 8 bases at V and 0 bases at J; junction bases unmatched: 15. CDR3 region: CASHRRQGASRAKNIQYF. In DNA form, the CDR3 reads TGTGCCAGCCACCGTAGGCAGGGGGCATCGAGAGCCAAAAACATTCAGTACTTC.

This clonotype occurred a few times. CDR3 sequence reads: CASSTWTGPYEQYF. As DNA, the CDR3 is TGTGCCAGCAGCACGTGGACAGGGCCCTACGAGCAGTACTTC. The V call is TRBV7-2, the J call TRBJ2-7; 8 nucleotides line up with TRBD1. The V and J ends lost 5 bases and 2 bases, in that order; junction bases with no gene match: 5. CDR3 length: 14 amino acids. Germline V gene sequence: CDR1 SGHTA, CDR2 FQGNSA.

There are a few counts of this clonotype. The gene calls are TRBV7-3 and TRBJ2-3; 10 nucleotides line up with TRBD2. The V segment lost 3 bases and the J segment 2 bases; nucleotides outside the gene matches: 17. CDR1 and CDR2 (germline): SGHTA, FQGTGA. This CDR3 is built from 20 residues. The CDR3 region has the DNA TGTGCCAGCAGCTTTAATCCTAGCGGGGGTTCCCGACGTTACACAGATACGCAGTATTTT. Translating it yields CASSFNPSGGSRRYTDTQYF.

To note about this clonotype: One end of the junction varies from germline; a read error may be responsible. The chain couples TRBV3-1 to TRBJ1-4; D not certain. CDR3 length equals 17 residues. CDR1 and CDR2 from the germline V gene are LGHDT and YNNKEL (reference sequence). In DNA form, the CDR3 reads TGTGCCAGCACCCAATCCTTAAGATCGGACGTTGGTGAAAAACTGTTTTTT. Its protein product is CASTQSLRSDVGEKLFF.

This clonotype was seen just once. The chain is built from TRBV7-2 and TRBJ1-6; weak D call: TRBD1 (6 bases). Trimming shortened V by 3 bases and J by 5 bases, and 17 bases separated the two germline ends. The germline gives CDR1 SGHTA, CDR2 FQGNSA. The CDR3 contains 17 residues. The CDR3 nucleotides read TGTGCCAGCAGCTTCCTCTGGACAGCCGGGAATAATTCACCCCTCCACTTT. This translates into CASSFLWTAGNNSPLHF.

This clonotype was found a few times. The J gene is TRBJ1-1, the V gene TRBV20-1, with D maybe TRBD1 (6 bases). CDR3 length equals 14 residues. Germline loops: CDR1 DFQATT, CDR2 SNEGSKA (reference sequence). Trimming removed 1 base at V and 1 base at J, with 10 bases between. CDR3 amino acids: CSARVGAWNTEAFF. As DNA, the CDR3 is TGCAGTGCTAGAGTGGGGGCTTGGAACACTGAAGCTTTCTTT.

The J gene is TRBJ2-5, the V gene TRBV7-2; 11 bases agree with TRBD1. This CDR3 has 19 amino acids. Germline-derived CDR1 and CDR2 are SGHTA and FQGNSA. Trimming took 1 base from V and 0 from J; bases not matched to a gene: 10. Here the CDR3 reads CASSLEDRGRLGYQETQYF. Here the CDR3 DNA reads TGTGCCAGCAGCTTAGAGGACAGGGGGCGACTTGGGTACCAAGAGACCCAGTACTTC.

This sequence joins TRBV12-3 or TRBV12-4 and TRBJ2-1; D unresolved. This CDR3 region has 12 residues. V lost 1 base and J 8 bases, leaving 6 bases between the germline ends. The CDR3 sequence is CASSLGAHEQFF. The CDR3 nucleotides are TGTGCCAGCAGTTTAGGAGCCCATGAGCAGTTCTTC.

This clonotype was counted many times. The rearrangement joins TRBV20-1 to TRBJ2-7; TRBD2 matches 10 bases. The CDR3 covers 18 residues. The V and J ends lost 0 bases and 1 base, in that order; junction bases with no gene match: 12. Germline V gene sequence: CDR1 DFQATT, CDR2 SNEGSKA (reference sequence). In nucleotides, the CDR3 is TGCAGTGCTAGAGATCCGCTAGCGGGGGACCAACCTTCCTACGAGCAGTACTTC. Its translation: CSARDPLAGDQPSYEQYF.

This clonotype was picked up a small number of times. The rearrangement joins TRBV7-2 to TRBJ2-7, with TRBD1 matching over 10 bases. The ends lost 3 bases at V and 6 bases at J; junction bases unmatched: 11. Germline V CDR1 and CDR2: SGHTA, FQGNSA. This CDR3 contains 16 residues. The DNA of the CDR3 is TGTGCCAGCAGCTTCAGACAGGGGGCACCGCGTGGCGAGCAGTACTTC. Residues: CASSFRQGAPRGEQYF.

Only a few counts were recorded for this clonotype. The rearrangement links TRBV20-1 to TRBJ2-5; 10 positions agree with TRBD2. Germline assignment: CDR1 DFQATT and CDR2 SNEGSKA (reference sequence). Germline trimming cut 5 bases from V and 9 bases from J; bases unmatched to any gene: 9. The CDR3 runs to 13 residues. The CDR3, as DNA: TGCAGTGCTGGTACTAGCGGGGTTGTGGCCCAGTACTTC. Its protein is CSAGTSGVVAQYF.

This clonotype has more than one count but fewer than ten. CDR3 protein: CASSEWARRIGSPETQYF. As DNA, the CDR3 is TGTGCCAGCAGTGAATGGGCTAGAAGGATTGGGAGTCCAGAGACCCAGTACTTC. The chain is built from TRBV2 and TRBJ2-5, with a weak D call TRBD2 (5 bases). Germline V CDR1 and CDR2: SNHLY, FYNNEI. This CDR3 has 18 residues. Trimming took 2 bases from V and 4 from J, leaving 23 bases between them.

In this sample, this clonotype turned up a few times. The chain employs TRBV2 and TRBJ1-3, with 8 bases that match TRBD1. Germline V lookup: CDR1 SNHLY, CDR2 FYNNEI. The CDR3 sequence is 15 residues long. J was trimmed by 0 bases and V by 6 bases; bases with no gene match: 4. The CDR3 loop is CASRTGVFSGNTIYF. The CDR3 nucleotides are TGTGCCAGCAGGACAGGGGTCTTCTCTGGAAACACCATATATTTT.

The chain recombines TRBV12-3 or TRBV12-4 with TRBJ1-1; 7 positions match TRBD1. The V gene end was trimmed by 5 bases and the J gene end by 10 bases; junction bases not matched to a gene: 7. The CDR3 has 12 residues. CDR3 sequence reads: CASSTTGTAAFF. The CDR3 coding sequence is TGTGCCAGCAGTACGACAGGGACGGCAGCTTTCTTT.

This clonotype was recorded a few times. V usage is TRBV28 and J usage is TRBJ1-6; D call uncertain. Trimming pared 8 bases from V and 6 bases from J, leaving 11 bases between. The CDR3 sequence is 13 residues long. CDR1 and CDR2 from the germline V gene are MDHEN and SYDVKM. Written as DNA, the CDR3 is TGTGCCAGCCATCAAGGTTCTAATTCACCCCTCCACTTT. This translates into CASHQGSNSPLHF.

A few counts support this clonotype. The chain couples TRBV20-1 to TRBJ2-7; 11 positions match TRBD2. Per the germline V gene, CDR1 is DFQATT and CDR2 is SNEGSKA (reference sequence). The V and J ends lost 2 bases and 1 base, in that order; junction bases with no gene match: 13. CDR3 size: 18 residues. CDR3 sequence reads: CSARTPKKTSGESYEQYF. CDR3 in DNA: TGCAGTGCTAGAACACCTAAAAAGACTAGCGGGGAATCCTACGAGCAGTACTTC.

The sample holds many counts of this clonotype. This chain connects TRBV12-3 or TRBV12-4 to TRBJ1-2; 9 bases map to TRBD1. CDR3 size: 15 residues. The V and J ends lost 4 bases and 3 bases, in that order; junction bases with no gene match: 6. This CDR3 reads CASSSGTGSYYGYTF. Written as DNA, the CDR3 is TGTGCCAGCAGTTCCGGGACAGGGAGTTACTATGGCTACACCTTC.

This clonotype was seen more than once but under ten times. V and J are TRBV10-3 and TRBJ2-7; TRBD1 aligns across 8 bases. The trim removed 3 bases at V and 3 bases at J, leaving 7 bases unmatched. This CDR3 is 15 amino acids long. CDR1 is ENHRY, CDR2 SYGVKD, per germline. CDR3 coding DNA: TGTGCCATCAGTGAATCGGACAGGGAAGACTACGAGCAGTACTTC. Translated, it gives CAISESDREDYEQYF.

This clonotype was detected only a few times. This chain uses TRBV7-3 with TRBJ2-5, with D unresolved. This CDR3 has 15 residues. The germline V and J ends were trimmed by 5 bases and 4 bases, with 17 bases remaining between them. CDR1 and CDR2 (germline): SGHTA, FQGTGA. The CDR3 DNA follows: TGTGCCAGCAGCCCCCACCCCGGGTTGGGAGAGACCCAGTACTTC. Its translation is CASSPHPGLGETQYF. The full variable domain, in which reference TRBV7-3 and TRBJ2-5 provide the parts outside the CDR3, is GAGVSQTPSNKVTEKGKYVELRCDPISGHTALYWYRQSLGQGPEFLIYFQGTGAADDSGLPNDRFFAVRPEGSVSTLKIQRTERGDSAVYLCASSPHPGLGETQYFGPGTRLLVL.

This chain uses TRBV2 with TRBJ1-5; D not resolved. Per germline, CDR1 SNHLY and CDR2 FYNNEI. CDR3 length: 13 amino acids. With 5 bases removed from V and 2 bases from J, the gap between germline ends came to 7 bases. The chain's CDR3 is CASSWMGNQPQHF. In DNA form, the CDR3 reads TGTGCCAGCAGTTGGATGGGCAATCAGCCCCAGCATTTT. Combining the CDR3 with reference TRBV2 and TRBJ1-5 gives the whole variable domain EPEVTQTPSHQVTQMGQEVILRCVPISNHLYFYWYRQILGQKVEFLVSFYNNEISEKSEIFDDQFSVERPDGSNFTLKIRSTKLEDSAMYFCASSWMGNQPQHFGDGTRLSIL.

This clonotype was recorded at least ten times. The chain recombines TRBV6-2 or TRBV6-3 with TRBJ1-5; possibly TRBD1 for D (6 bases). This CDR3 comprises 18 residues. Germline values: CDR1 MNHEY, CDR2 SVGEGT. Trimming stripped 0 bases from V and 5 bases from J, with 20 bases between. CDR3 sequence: CASSYSAPRAWGHQPQHF. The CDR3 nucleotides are TGTGCCAGCAGTTACTCGGCTCCCCGGGCCTGGGGGCATCAGCCCCAGCATTTT.

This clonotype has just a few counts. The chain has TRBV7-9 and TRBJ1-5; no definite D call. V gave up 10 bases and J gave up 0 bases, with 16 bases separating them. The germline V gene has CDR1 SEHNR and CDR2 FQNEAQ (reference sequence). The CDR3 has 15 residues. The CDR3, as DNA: TGTGCCATCGTGCCCTCCCCTTATAGCAATCAGCCCCAGCATTTT. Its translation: CAIVPSPYSNQPQHF.

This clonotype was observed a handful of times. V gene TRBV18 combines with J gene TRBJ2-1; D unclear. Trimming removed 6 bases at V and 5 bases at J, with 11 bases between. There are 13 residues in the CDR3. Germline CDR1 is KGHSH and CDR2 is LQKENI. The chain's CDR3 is CASSANRDNEQFF. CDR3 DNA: TGTGCCAGCTCGGCGAATAGAGACAATGAGCAGTTCTTC.

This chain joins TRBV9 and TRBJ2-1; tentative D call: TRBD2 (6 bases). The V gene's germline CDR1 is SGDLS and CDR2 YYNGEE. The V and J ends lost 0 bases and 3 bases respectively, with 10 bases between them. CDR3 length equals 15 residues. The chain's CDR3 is CASSVAGESYNEQFF. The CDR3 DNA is TGTGCCAGCAGCGTAGCGGGGGAGAGCTACAATGAGCAGTTCTTC. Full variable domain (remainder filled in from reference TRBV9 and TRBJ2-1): DSGVTQTPKHLITATGQRVTLRCSPRSGDLSVYWYQQSLDQGLQFLIQYYNGEERAKGNILERFSAQQFPDLHSELNLSSLELGDSALYFCASSVAGESYNEQFFGPGTRLTVL.

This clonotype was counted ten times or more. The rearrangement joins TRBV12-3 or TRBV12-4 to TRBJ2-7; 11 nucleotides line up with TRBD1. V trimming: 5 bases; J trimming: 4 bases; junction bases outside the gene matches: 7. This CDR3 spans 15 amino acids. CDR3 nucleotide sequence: TGTGCCAGCAGTCAAGGACAGGGGGCTGGATACGAGCAGTACTTC. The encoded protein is CASSQGQGAGYEQYF.

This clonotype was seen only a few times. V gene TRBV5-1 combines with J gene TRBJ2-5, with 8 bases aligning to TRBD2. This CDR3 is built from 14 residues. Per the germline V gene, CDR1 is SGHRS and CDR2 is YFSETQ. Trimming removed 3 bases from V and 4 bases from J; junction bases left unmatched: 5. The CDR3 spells CASSSGGVGETQYF. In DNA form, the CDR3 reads TGCGCCAGCAGCTCCGGGGGGGTTGGAGAGACCCAGTACTTC.

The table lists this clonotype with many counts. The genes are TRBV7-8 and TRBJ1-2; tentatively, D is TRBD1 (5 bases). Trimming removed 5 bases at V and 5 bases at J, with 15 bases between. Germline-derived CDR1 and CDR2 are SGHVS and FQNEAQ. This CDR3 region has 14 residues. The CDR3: CASSPDPTAYGYTF. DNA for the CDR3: TGTGCCAGCAGCCCCGACCCGACAGCGTATGGCTACACCTTC.

CDR3 nucleotides: TGCGCCAGCAGCTTAGTAGCGGCAAGCTCCTACGAGCAGTACTTC. Translation gives CASSLVAASSYEQYF. The V and J genes are TRBV5-1 and TRBJ2-7; possible D gene TRBD2, 6 bases. The CDR3 contains 15 residues. Germline CDR1 and CDR2: SGHRS and YFSETQ. V lost 2 bases and J 0 bases, leaving 12 bases between the germline ends.

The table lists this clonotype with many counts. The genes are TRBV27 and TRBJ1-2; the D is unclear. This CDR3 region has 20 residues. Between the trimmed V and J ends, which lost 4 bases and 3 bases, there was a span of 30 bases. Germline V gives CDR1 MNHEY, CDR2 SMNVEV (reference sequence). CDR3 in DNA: TGTGCCAGCAGTTCAGTGTTCGCAGTAGTCCACGGACGGTCCGACTATGGCTACACCTTC. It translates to CASSSVFAVVHGRSDYGYTF.

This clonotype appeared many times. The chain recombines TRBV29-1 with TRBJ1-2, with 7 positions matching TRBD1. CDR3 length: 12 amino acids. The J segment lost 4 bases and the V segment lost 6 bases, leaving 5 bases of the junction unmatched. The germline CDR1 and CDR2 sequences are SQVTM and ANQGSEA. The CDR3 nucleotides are TGCAGCGTAGGGACAGACGTCTATGGCTACACCTTC. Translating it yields CSVGTDVYGYTF.